This T cell receptor beta chain derives from a study of control samples from healthy donors and cancer patients. The assay was immunoSEQ multiplex PCR, and TCRdb's table has in-frame clones only and misses some. The sample records about 140,000 clones, roughly 92% being singletons. With 5 bases removed from V and 6 bases from J, the gap between germline ends came to 11 bases. Germline V gene data show CDR1 as SNHLY and CDR2 as FYNNEI. This CDR3 region has 14 residues. The chain employs TRBV2 and TRBJ1-6; D gene uncertain. Sequenced sample: blood. This receptor was taken from a man aged 25-45 years in good health. The CDR3 here is CASSTRPLNSPLHF. The CDR3, as DNA: TGTGCCAGCAGTACCAGACCGCTTAATTCACCCCTCCACTTT.